Detailed here is one TCR beta chain. Relative to the germline gene, one junction end is altered; a read error may explain this. This specimen belongs to a study of blood T cell repertoires in COVID-19. Study information: Donors in the United States, Italy and Spain gave samples during acute or convalescent COVID-19. The cDNA or gDNA used as material had been derived from T cells, B-cell-depleted T cells, or PBMCs.

TCRdb keeps only in-frame clones here, not all; method: immunoSEQ multiplex PCR. The table has tens of thousands of clones, about 85% seen once; the top ten hold about 9%. This receptor was identified in a human donor in a cohort sampled during active COVID-19. Sequenced sample: peripheral blood.

The CDR3 protein is CATSAVRGRDTGELFF. The CDR3 DNA reads as TGTGCCACCAGCGCTGTCCGGGGAAGAGACACCGGGGAGCTGTTTTTT. The V gene is TRBV5-8, the J gene TRBJ2-2, with D tentatively TRBD2 (5 bases). Germline-derived CDR1 and CDR2 are SGHTS and YDEGEE. The CDR3 runs 16 residues.